The next 12 T cell receptor beta chains were all read from a single sample in a study of cytomegalovirus exposure and HLA in healthy donors. Primers: 60 Vbeta forward and 13 Jbeta reverse. The table came from immunoSEQ multiplex PCR; TCRdb's copy has only in-frame clones and leaves some out. Among 150,000 or so clones listed, around 77% were seen once. The sequenced sample consisted of PBMCs. These receptors originate from a male donor in good health and CMV-seropositive.

This chain joins TRBV4-1 and TRBJ2-1; D is possibly TRBD1 (6 bases). Germline V gives CDR1 MGHRA, CDR2 YSYEKL. This CDR3 has 17 amino acids. The V end was cut by 1 base, the J end by 4 bases, with 17 bases between. CDR3 sequence: CASSQAPPLTGYNEQFF. Here the CDR3 DNA reads TGCGCCAGCAGCCAAGCTCCACCATTGACAGGTTACAATGAGCAGTTCTTC.

V and J are TRBV5-1 and TRBJ1-2, with D possibly TRBD1 on 5 matching bases. The V and J ends lost 0 bases and 7 bases respectively, with 19 bases between them. The germline CDR1 and CDR2 sequences are SGHRS and YFSETQ. The CDR3 is 16 amino acids. Here the CDR3 DNA reads TGCGCCAGCAGCTTGGGGCCGGGGGGGATCCTTGGTGGCTACACCTTC. Protein: CASSLGPGGILGGYTF.

J is TRBJ1-1 and V is TRBV5-1; no clear D. The germline V and J ends were trimmed by 1 base and 4 bases, with 8 bases remaining between them. CDR1 is SGHRS and CDR2 is YFSETQ in the germline V gene. The CDR3 length is 13 residues. The CDR3 spells CASSLRGGTEAFF. CDR3 bases: TGCGCCAGCAGCTTGCGGGGAGGCACTGAAGCTTTCTTT.

J is TRBJ1-2 and V is TRBV5-1, with 9 bases identical to TRBD1. The germline V gene has CDR1 SGHRS and CDR2 YFSETQ. Trimming removed 3 bases from V and 4 bases from J; junction bases left unmatched: 4. This CDR3 spans 14 amino acids. The CDR3 protein is CASSSGTGSYGYTF. Written as DNA, the CDR3 is TGCGCCAGCAGCTCCGGGACAGGGTCCTATGGCTACACCTTC. The full variable domain, completed using reference TRBV5-1 and TRBJ1-2, is KAGVTQTPRYLIKTRGQQVTLSCSPISGHRSVSWYQQTPGQGLQFLFEYFSETQRNKGNFPGRFSGRQFSNSRSEMNVSTLELGDSALYLCASSSGTGSYGYTFGSGTRLTVV.

The genes are TRBV27 and TRBJ2-5; TRBD2 matches at 8 bases. The germline gives CDR1 MNHEY, CDR2 SMNVEV (reference sequence). V was pared by 4 bases and J by 5 bases, with 12 bases of the junction left unmatched. CDR3 length: 16 residues. The CDR3 protein is CASSYSSRGGSETQYF. Written as DNA, the CDR3 is TGTGCCAGCAGTTATTCCTCTCGGGGGGGTAGCGAGACCCAGTACTTC.

V usage is TRBV6-5 and J usage is TRBJ2-7, with a tentative D call TRBD1 (6 bases). Germline V lookup: CDR1 MNHEY, CDR2 SVGAGI. The CDR3 extends over 14 amino acids. The ends were cut back, 6 bases at V and 0 bases at J, with 12 bases in the middle. CDR3 in DNA: TGTGCCAGCAGAAGAACAGGGAGCTCCTACGAGCAGTACTTC. Protein sequence: CASRRTGSSYEQYF.

There are a few counts of this clone. The rearrangement uses TRBV6-5 and TRBJ2-3, with TRBD1 matching over 8 bases. The V gene end was trimmed by 7 bases and the J gene end by 10 bases; junction bases not matched to a gene: 7. The length of the CDR3 is 12 residues. Per the germline V gene, CDR1 is MNHEY and CDR2 is SVGAGI. The CDR3 protein is CASTHGQGSQYF. The CDR3 DNA sequence: TGTGCCAGCACCCACGGACAGGGATCGCAGTATTTT.

The chain combines TRBV6-5 with TRBJ1-1; 9 nucleotides match TRBD1. The V gene's germline CDR1 is MNHEY and CDR2 SVGAGI. V gave up 6 bases and J gave up 4 bases; unmatched junction bases: 6. The CDR3 spans 14 residues. The CDR3 coding sequence is TGTGCCAGCAGGATACAGGGGGCCGGCACTGAAGCTTTCTTT. Residues: CASRIQGAGTEAFF.

V usage is TRBV6-7 and J usage is TRBJ2-7; 8 bases line up with TRBD1. TRBV6-7 is designated an ORF whose function remains uncertain. V shed 2 bases and J 5 bases; nucleotides not matched to a gene: 5. The CDR3 totals 14 residues. CDR3 sequence reads: CASSYEDRVHEQYF. CDR3 nucleotide sequence: TGTGCCAGCAGTTACGAGGACAGGGTGCACGAGCAGTACTTC.

The chain couples TRBV10-3 to TRBJ2-5, with 9 bases aligning to TRBD2. The CDR3 consists of 15 residues. After removal of 10 bases from V and 9 bases from J, the junction contained 18 bases not matched to a gene. Germline CDR1 and CDR2: ENHRY and SYGVKD. The CDR3 region has the DNA TGTGCCACCGGGAAAACCGGGACTAGCAGGGAGGCCCAGTACTTC. As protein: CATGKTGTSREAQYF.

The rearrangement uses TRBV29-1 and TRBJ2-3, with TRBD2 matching 11 bases. Trimming took 3 bases from V and 3 from J; bases not matched to a gene: 5. CDR1 is SQVTM, CDR2 ANQGSEA, per germline. The CDR3 is made up of 15 amino acids. The CDR3 sequence: CSVDTVAGGTDTQYF. The CDR3 DNA sequence: TGCAGCGTTGACACCGTAGCGGGGGGGACAGATACGCAGTATTTT.

CDR3 bases: TGTGCCAGCTCCCGCCAGGCGCAAGAGACCCAGTACTTC. This encodes CASSRQAQETQYF. The chain is built from TRBV25-1 and TRBJ2-5; D not resolved. This CDR3 comprises 13 residues. V lost 8 bases and J 2 bases, leaving 12 bases between the germline ends. CDR1 and CDR2 from the germline V gene are MGHDK and SYGVNS.